The 26 T cell receptor beta chains reported below all come from one sample, sequenced in a study of identical twins. One entry per CDR3 protein results from TCRdb running MiXCR on the 5' RACE reads. The table includes 1,800,000 or so distinct CDR3 sequences, around 29% detected once. Sequencing input: cord blood. The source is a newborn girl in good health.

This clonotype was detected only once. The rearrangement links TRBV6-5 to TRBJ2-7; the D call may be TRBD1 or TRBD2 (5 bases each). Germline values: CDR1 MNHEY, CDR2 SVGAGI. V dropped 2 bases and J dropped 4 bases, with 18 bases sitting between them. The CDR3 loop spans 16 amino acids. CDR3 coding DNA: TGTGCCAGCAGTTACGCCCGGGACCAGCGAAGGTACGAGCAGTACTTC. It is translated as CASSYARDQRRYEQYF.

The chain has TRBV12-3 or TRBV12-4 and TRBJ2-1, with 8 bases identical to TRBD2. V trimming: 7 bases; J trimming: 5 bases; junction bases outside the gene matches: 10. This CDR3 region has 15 residues. CDR3 region: CASTLSGIGHNEQFF. As DNA, the CDR3 is TGTGCCAGCACCCTTAGCGGGATTGGTCACAATGAGCAGTTCTTC.

The rearrangement uses TRBV12-3 or TRBV12-4 and TRBJ2-3; 8 bases are shared with TRBD2. Unmatched junction bases numbered 7, after V lost 6 bases and J lost 2 bases. The CDR3 is made up of 15 amino acids. The CDR3, as DNA: TGTGCCAGCAGAGGACTAGCATCAAACACAGATACGCAGTATTTT. Residues: CASRGLASNTDTQYF.

V usage is TRBV24-1 and J usage is TRBJ1-1, with D perhaps matching TRBD1 (6 bases). Per germline, CDR1 KGHDR and CDR2 SFDVKD. Trimming took off 7 bases at V and 7 bases at J, with 12 bases between the two ends. CDR3 length: 12 amino acids. The DNA for the CDR3 is TGTGCCACCAGCGAACCACAGGGTGAAGCTTTCTTT. Its translation is CATSEPQGEAFF.

This chain links TRBV20-1 with TRBJ2-1; D possibly corresponds to TRBD1 (6 bases). V was trimmed by 3 bases and J by 1 base, leaving 10 bases between them. Looked up from germline, CDR1 is DFQATT and CDR2 is SNEGSKA (reference sequence). CDR3 length: 14 residues. The CDR3 region is CSASEGVSYNEQFF. Written as DNA, the CDR3 is TGCAGTGCTAGTGAGGGGGTTTCCTACAATGAGCAGTTCTTC.

This chain links TRBV10-2 with TRBJ2-7; 10 nucleotides line up with TRBD2. V shed 0 bases, J shed 1 base, and the junction held 6 bases outside the gene matches. Per germline, CDR1 WSHSY and CDR2 SAAADI. The CDR3 has 17 amino acids. CDR3 in amino acids: CASSESFSGGPSYEQYF. The DNA for the CDR3 is TGCGCCAGCAGTGAGTCGTTTAGCGGGGGGCCATCCTACGAGCAGTACTTC.

The chain links TRBV7-9 to TRBJ2-2; maybe TRBD2 (6 bases). V lost 6 bases to trimming and J lost 6 bases, with 23 bases between them. Germline CDR1 SEHNR, CDR2 FQNEAQ (reference sequence). The CDR3 is 17 amino acids. The CDR3 coding sequence is TGTGCCAGCAGTTTATACGGGGGATTTCCTCGCGCCGGGGAGCTGTTTTTT. It is translated as CASSLYGGFPRAGELFF.

The V and J genes are TRBV30 and TRBJ2-3, with D perhaps matching TRBD1 (5 bases). The CDR3 length is 16 residues. Trimming left V 0 bases short and J 4 bases short, with 17 bases between. Germline V gene lookup returns CDR1 GTSNPN and CDR2 SVGIG (reference sequence). CDR3 nucleotides: TGTGCCTGGAGTGTACAGCCAGGGATGTGGGCAGATACGCAGTATTTT. Translated: CAWSVQPGMWADTQYF.

This sequence joins TRBV5-1 and TRBJ1-1; 7 nucleotides line up with TRBD1. V lost 6 bases, J lost 4 bases, and 12 bases stayed unmatched. Germline CDR1 SGHRS, CDR2 YFSETQ. The CDR3 runs 15 residues. Here the CDR3 reads CASTPGSPGGTEAFF. CDR3 DNA sequence: TGCGCCAGCACCCCGGGGTCCCCAGGGGGCACTGAAGCTTTCTTT.

This clonotype was observed once. The chain combines TRBV20-1 with TRBJ2-3; 10 positions agree with TRBD2. Looked up from germline, CDR1 is DFQATT and CDR2 is SNEGSKA (reference sequence). Unmatched junction bases numbered 6, after V lost 1 base and J lost 5 bases. The CDR3 runs to 15 residues. CDR3 nucleotide sequence: TGCAGTGCTAGAGTCCTAGCGGGGGCCAAAGATACGCAGTATTTT. Amino acids: CSARVLAGAKDTQYF.

This clonotype has a handful of counts. The V call is TRBV4-1, the J call TRBJ1-2, with D possibly being TRBD1 (5 bases). Trimming pared 0 bases from V and 4 bases from J, leaving 15 bases between. Germline CDR1 MGHRA, CDR2 YSYEKL. This CDR3 spans 16 amino acids. Written as DNA, the CDR3 is TGCGCCAGCAGCCAAGACCGGGGCTTACAATCCTATGGCTACACCTTC. Translating it yields CASSQDRGLQSYGYTF.

This clonotype has ten or more counts. V gene TRBV2 combines with J gene TRBJ2-1; 8 bases agree with TRBD2. V lost 2 bases and J lost 0; bases outside the gene matches: 0. The germline V gene has CDR1 SNHLY and CDR2 FYNNEI. The CDR3 covers 15 residues. CDR3 residues: CASSESGSSYNEQFF. CDR3 in DNA: TGTGCCAGCAGTGAAAGCGGGAGCTCCTACAATGAGCAGTTCTTC.

This chain connects TRBV2 to TRBJ2-7; weak D call: TRBD1 (5 bases). CDR1 is SNHLY and CDR2 is FYNNEI in the germline V gene. V dropped 4 bases and J dropped 8 bases, with 18 bases sitting between them. The CDR3 runs 14 residues. CDR3 nucleotide sequence: TGTGCCAGCAGTGCCGACAGCCCCCGAGATAAGCAGTACTTC. The encoded protein is CASSADSPRDKQYF.

This chain links TRBV20-1 with TRBJ1-1; 8 nucleotides match TRBD1. Looked up from germline, CDR1 is DFQATT and CDR2 is SNEGSKA (reference sequence). CDR3 length equals 15 residues. Unmatched junction bases numbered 7, after V lost 3 bases and J lost 1 base. The CDR3 DNA is TGCAGTGCTAGTTCCAGGGGGCGGGCGAACACTGAAGCTTTCTTT. Protein: CSASSRGRANTEAFF.

This clonotype was counted only a few times. The chain recombines TRBV3-1 with TRBJ1-1, with D perhaps matching TRBD1 (5 bases). V was pared by 2 bases and J by 2 bases, with 12 bases between. Per the germline V gene, CDR1 is LGHDT and CDR2 is YNNKEL (reference sequence). CDR3 length: 15 residues. The CDR3 bases are TGTGCCAGCAGCCAATCTAACCAGGGTAACACTGAAGCTTTCTTT. It specifies CASSQSNQGNTEAFF.

This clonotype was detected a few times. This sequence joins TRBV5-1 and TRBJ1-2; D is perhaps TRBD1 (6 bases). Germline V gene data show CDR1 as SGHRS and CDR2 as YFSETQ. Trimming shortened V by 0 bases and J by 6 bases, and 18 bases separated the two germline ends. The CDR3 is 16 residues long. CDR3 protein: CASSLARGTRADGYTF. The CDR3 DNA reads as TGCGCCAGCAGCTTGGCCAGAGGGACACGGGCCGATGGCTACACCTTC.

The sample holds a few counts of this clonotype. The rearrangement uses TRBV27 and TRBJ2-7, with TRBD2 matching 7 bases. The CDR3 is 15 residues long. After removal of 3 bases from V and 1 base from J, the junction contained 6 bases not matched to a gene. Germline V lookup: CDR1 MNHEY, CDR2 SMNVEV (reference sequence). The CDR3 spells CASSFGGSTSYEQYF. CDR3 in DNA: TGTGCCAGCAGTTTCGGCGGGAGTACATCCTACGAGCAGTACTTC.

DNA for the CDR3: TGTGCCATCAGTGACTCGAGAGGGACTTACGGGGAGCTGTTTTTT. This sequence encodes CAISDSRGTYGELFF. V is TRBV10-3 and J is TRBJ2-2; tentatively, D is TRBD2 (6 bases). CDR3 length: 15 amino acids. The germline CDR1 and CDR2 sequences are ENHRY and SYGVKD. Between the trimmed V and J ends, which lost 3 bases and 7 bases, there was a span of 15 bases.

Only a few counts were recorded for this clonotype. The chain uses TRBV11-3 and TRBJ2-4, with D possibly matching TRBD1 (6 bases). Trimming took 1 base from V and 3 from J, leaving 19 bases between them. This CDR3 has 18 amino acids. The germline V gene has CDR1 SGHNT and CDR2 YENEEA. This CDR3 reads CASSLAFRQAEGKNIQYF. In nucleotides, the CDR3 is TGTGCCAGCAGCTTAGCTTTCCGACAGGCCGAGGGCAAAAACATTCAGTACTTC.

This clonotype was observed at least ten times. The rearrangement uses TRBV5-6 and TRBJ2-1; possible D gene TRBD2, 6 bases. The CDR3 covers 15 residues. Germline V gene sequence: CDR1 SGHDT, CDR2 YYEEEE. Trimming left V 0 bases short and J 1 base short, with 8 bases between. The CDR3 DNA reads TGTGCCAGCAGCTTGGTTGGGAGGTCCTACAATGAGCAGTTCTTC. This sequence encodes CASSLVGRSYNEQFF.

The rearrangement uses TRBV7-2 and TRBJ1-1; D uncertain. The CDR3 runs 15 residues. Trimming took off 2 bases at V and 0 bases at J, with 10 bases between the two ends. Germline CDR1 is SGHTA and CDR2 is FQGNSA. The CDR3 DNA reads as TGTGCCAGCAGCTTAATCGGCGGCATGAACACTGAAGCTTTCTTT. Translated: CASSLIGGMNTEAFF.

This sequence joins TRBV6-6 and TRBJ1-2; TRBD1 is a possible D gene (6 bases). V lost 5 bases and J 3 bases, leaving 13 bases between the germline ends. Germline V gene sequence: CDR1 MNHNY, CDR2 SVGAGI (reference sequence). CDR3 length: 14 amino acids. The DNA for the CDR3 is TGTGCCAGCAGTCCCCGGGGGCCGGACTATGGCTACACCTTC. This codes for CASSPRGPDYGYTF.

CDR3 nucleotides: TGCAGTGCTAGATCCTTAGCGGGAATCTACGAGCAGTACTTC. Translation gives CSARSLAGIYEQYF. The chain carries TRBV20-1 and TRBJ2-7; 8 bases align to TRBD2. From germline, CDR1 is DFQATT and CDR2 SNEGSKA (reference sequence). V was clipped by 2 bases and J by 3 bases; unmatched bases: 6. The CDR3 sequence is 14 residues long.

CDR3 region: CASSTGTRGADTQYF. The CDR3 DNA reads TGTGCCAGCAGTACCGGGACCAGAGGCGCAGATACGCAGTATTTT. The chain combines TRBV6-1 with TRBJ2-3; D tentatively fits TRBD1 or TRBD2 (5 bases each). CDR1 MNHNS and CDR2 SASEGT come from the germline V gene. This CDR3 has 15 amino acids. V lost 5 bases, J lost 4 bases, and 16 bases lay in between.

This clonotype came up a few times. This chain links TRBV20-1 with TRBJ2-3; D not resolved. Per germline, CDR1 DFQATT and CDR2 SNEGSKA (reference sequence). The CDR3 runs 16 residues. V was cut by 6 bases and J by 7 bases, with 26 bases left in between. This CDR3 is CSAGSPTGLSGHTQYF. The CDR3, as DNA: TGCAGTGCAGGATCCCCCACGGGCCTCTCCGGGCATACGCAGTATTTT.

The chain carries TRBV27 and TRBJ2-2; no definite D call. V lost 2 bases and J 2 bases, leaving 15 bases between the germline ends. The CDR3 totals 17 residues. CDR1 is MNHEY and CDR2 is SMNVEV in the germline V gene (reference sequence). The CDR3, as DNA: TGTGCCAGCAGTTTACGTGTTGGGAACTTCAACACCGGGGAGCTGTTTTTT. It codes for CASSLRVGNFNTGELFF.